Described below is a single T cell receptor (beta chain) sequence and its context. This entry is derived from a study of blood T cell repertoires in COVID-19. Assay used: immunoSEQ multiplex PCR; TCRdb lists only in-frame clones, some missing. The sample shows about 150,000 clones, about 85% of them seen only once. There are 16 residues in the CDR3. The germline V gene has CDR1 ENHRY and CDR2 SYGVKD. Losses at the gene ends were 6 bases for V and 7 bases for J; bases not matched to a gene: 14. The chain joins TRBV10-3 to TRBJ1-2, with 10 bases that match TRBD1. This sequence was found in a woman in her 70s with acute or convalescent COVID-19. Sequences were obtained from peripheral blood. CDR3 sequence reads: CAIRGGTGAILTGYTF. The CDR3 nucleotides read TGTGCCATCAGAGGAGGGACAGGGGCCATCCTGACTGGCTACACCTTC.